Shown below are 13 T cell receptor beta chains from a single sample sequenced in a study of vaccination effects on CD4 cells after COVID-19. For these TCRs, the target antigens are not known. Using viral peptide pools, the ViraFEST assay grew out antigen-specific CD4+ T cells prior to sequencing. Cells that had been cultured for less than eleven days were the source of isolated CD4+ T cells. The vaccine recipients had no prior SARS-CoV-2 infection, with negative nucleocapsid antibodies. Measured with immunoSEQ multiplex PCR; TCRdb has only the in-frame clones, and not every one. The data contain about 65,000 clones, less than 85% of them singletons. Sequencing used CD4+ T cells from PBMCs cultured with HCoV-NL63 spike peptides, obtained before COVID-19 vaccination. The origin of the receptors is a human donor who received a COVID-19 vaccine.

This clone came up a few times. The DNA of the CDR3 is TGTGCCAGCAGCAAAGAGGCGGGGACCGAGGATGAGCAGTTCTTC. Amino acids: CASSKEAGTEDEQFF. The chain joins TRBV21-1 to TRBJ2-1; whether TRBD2, the table's D call, matches the DNA was not checked. TRBV21-1 is described as a pseudogene. The CDR3 extends over 15 amino acids.

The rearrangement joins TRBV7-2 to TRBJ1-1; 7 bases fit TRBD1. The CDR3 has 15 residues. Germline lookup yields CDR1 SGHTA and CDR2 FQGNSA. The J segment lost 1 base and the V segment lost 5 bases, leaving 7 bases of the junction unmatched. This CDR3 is CASSPRQGPNTEAFF. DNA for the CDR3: TGTGCCAGCAGCCCCCGACAGGGCCCGAACACTGAAGCTTTCTTT.

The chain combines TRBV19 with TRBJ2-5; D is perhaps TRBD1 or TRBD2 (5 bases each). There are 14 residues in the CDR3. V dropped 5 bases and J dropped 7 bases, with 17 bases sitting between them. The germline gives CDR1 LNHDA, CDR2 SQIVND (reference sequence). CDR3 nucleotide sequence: TGTGCCAGTAGTTCGACTGGGGGTAGGGCGACCCAGTACTTC. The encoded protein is CASSSTGGRATQYF.

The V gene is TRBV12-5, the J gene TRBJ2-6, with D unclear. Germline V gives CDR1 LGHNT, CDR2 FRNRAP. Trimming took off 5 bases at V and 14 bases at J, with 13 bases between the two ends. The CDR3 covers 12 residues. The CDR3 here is CASGPKEDLLTF. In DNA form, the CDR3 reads TGTGCTAGTGGTCCCAAAGAAGACCTCCTGACTTTC.

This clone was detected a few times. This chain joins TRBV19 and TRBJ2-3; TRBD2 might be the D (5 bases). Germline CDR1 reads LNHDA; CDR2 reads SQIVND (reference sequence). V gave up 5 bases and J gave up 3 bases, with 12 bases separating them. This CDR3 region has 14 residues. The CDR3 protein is CASSPRSGTDTQYF. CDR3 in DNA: TGTGCCAGTAGTCCCCGTTCGGGGACAGATACGCAGTATTTT.

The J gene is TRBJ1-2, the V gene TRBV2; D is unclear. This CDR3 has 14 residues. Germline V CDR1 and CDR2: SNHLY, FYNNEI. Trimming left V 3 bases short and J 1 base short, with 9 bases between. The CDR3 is CASSERQDNYGYTF. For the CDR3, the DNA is TGTGCCAGCAGTGAGCGGCAGGATAACTATGGCTACACCTTC.

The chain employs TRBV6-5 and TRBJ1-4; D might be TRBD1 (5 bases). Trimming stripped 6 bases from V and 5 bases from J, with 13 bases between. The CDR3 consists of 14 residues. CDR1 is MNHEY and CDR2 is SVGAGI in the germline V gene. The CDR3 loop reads CASSRGTVNEKLFF. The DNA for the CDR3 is TGTGCCAGCAGCCGCGGGACTGTGAATGAAAAACTGTTTTTT.

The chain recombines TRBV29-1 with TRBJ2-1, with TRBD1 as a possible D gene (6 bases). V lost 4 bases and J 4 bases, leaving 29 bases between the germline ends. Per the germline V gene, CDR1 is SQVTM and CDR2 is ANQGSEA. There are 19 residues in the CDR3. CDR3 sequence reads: CSVGITPASGTNYYNEQFF. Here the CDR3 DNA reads TGCAGCGTTGGTATCACCCCCGCATCCGGGACAAATTATTACAATGAGCAGTTCTTC.

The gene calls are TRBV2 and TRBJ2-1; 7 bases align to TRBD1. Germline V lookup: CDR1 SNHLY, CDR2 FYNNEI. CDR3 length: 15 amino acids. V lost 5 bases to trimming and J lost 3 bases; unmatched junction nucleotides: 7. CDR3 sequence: CASSQQGSNYNEQFF. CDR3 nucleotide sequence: TGTGCCAGCAGTCAACAGGGGAGCAACTACAATGAGCAGTTCTTC.

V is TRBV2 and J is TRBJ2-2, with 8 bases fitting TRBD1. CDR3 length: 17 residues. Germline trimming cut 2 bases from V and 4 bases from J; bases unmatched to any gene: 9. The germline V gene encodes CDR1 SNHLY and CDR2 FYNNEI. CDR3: CASSEMAGGAGTGELFF. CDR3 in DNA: TGTGCCAGCAGTGAAATGGCAGGGGGCGCGGGCACCGGGGAGCTGTTTTTT.

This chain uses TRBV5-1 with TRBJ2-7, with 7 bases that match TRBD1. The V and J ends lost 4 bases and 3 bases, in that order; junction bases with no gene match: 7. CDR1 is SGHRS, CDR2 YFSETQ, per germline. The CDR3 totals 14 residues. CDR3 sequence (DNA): TGCGCCAGCAGCCCCACTACAGGGGACTACGAGCAGTACGTC. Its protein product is CASSPTTGDYEQYV.

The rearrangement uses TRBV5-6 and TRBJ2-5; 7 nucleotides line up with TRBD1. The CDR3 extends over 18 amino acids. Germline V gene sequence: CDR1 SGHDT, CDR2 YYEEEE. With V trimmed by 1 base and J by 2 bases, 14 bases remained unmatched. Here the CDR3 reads CASSLNRGLLLGQETQYF. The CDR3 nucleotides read TGTGCCAGCAGCTTGAATAGGGGGCTATTGCTGGGGCAAGAGACCCAGTACTTC.

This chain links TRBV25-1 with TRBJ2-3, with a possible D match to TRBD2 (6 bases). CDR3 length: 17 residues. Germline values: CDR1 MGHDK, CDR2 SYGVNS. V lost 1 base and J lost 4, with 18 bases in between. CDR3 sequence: CASSESMGRENSDTQYF. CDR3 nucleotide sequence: TGTGCCAGCAGTGAATCGATGGGACGGGAGAACTCAGATACGCAGTATTTT. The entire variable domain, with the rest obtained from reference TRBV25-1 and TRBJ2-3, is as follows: EADIYQTPRYLVIGTGKKITLECSQTMGHDKMYWYQQDPGMELHLIHYSYGVNSTEKGDLSSESTVSRIRTEHFPLTLESARPSHTSQYLCASSESMGRENSDTQYFGPGTRLTVL.